The rows below give T cell receptor beta chains drawn from one sample of a study of blood T cell repertoires in COVID-19. Clones were sequenced by immunoSEQ multiplex PCR, and TCRdb holds only the in-frame ones, with some missing. The table lists about 210,000 clones, around 83% of them singletons, with 2.5% to 3.5% in the top ten. Sequences were obtained from peripheral blood. The receptors here all came from a man between 50 and 59 years old with active or convalescent COVID-19. CDR3s leave out the opening cysteine and the closing phenylalanine or tryptophan. D genes are given only for firm matches.

d_call v_call cdr3_aa
TRBD1 TRBV5-6 ASSFGQGAANSPLH
. TRBV27 ASSLSPGSTDTQY
. TRBV5-1 ASSLAGGGTEAF
TRBD1 TRBV7-6 ASSLGGQDYSGNTIY
. TRBV18 ASSQESGSIRNTEAF
. TRBV2 ASSEQETPADEQY
. TRBV2 ASSVLHRSSNQPQH
TRBD1 TRBV28 ASSLRTGQGEKLF
. TRBV7-9 ASSLDGGNTEAF
TRBD1 TRBV15 ATSRRTGDRNQPQH
. TRBV7-9 ASSLVGREETQY
. TRBV20-1 SASLETQY
TRBD2 TRBV4-1 ASSQVRVGTSPTGNTQY
. TRBV5-4 ASSLPGISSYEQY
TRBD2 TRBV10-3 AISESSLAGVNTGELF
. TRBV7-3 ASSLTANTGELF
TRBD1 TRBV7-6 ASSLDIARGINEKLF